The clone carrying this T cell receptor (beta chain) turned up a few times. Its antigen is still unknown. The CDR3 contains 19 residues. Germline V gene data show CDR1 as KGHSH and CDR2 as LQKENI. With 2 bases clipped from V and 0 bases from J, the junction kept 9 bases outside the gene matches. The source of the sample is a study of naive and memory T cell subsets. Study results and limitations: The power law exponent of TCR abundance differed between naive and memory cells. Naive repertoires, especially CD8, held a few larger clonotypes, possibly memory cells re-expressing CD45RA. Over 95% of naive TCR sequences appeared only once, unlike memory subsets.

Two oligonucleotides, mixed equimolar, formed the beta constant-region primer covering TRBC1 and TRBC2. Four rounds of PCR amplified the ligated cDNA using nested alpha and beta constant-region primers plus SP2. TCRdb used MiXCR to reprocess the UMI-ligation and nested PCR reads, holding one entry per CDR3 protein. The sample has over 80,000 distinct CDR3 sequences, about 11% seen once. This chain joins TRBV18 and TRBJ2-6; 8 positions match TRBD2. The source material was naive CD4+ T cells from blood. The TCR was taken from a human donor in good health. The CDR3 nucleotides read TGTGCCAGCTCACCATTACTAGCGGAGAGGGCCTCTGGGGCCAACGTCCTGACTTTC. It codes for CASSPLLAERASGANVLTF.